This T cell receptor beta chain was sequenced in a study of blood T cell repertoires in COVID-19. Study-level background: Both acute and convalescent COVID-19 samples were obtained from the United States, Italy and Spain. Nucleic acid was either cDNA or gDNA, and it came from T cells, B-cell-depleted T cells, or PBMCs.

In the original processing: The assay estimated nucleated cells by amplifying reference gene primers. Method: immunoSEQ multiplex PCR; TCRdb's copy keeps in-frame clones and lacks some. The V and J calls and clone size were taken over from that table, and D and trimming were inferred from the DNA. The sample contains about 110,000 clones, roughly 85% of which appear only once. Sequencing input: peripheral blood. The receptor was derived from a human donor in a cohort sampled during active COVID-19.

DNA of the CDR3: TGTGCCAGCAGCTTAACGGCTAGCGGCGAGCAGTACTTC. This gives the protein CASSLTASGEQYF. The V call is TRBV11-2, the J call TRBJ2-7; TRBD2 agrees at 7 bases. Trimming removed 2 bases from V and 6 bases from J; junction bases left unmatched: 4. This CDR3 is built from 13 residues. The germline gives CDR1 SGHAT, CDR2 FQNNGV.